The 30 T cell receptor beta chains listed next were all sequenced from one sample in a study of T cell responses to AZD1222 COVID-19 vaccine. Sequenced by immunoSEQ multiplex PCR; TCRdb stores in-frame clones only, minus some. This repertoire shows 150,000 to 200,000 clones, approximately 95% found once; its top ten account for approximately 4%. The sequencing used peripheral blood, collected on day 0 of AZD1222 vaccination. All receptors derive from an adult in good health.

Note on this clone: A read error may account for a junction end that differs from germline. The chain recombines TRBV18 with TRBJ1-3, with D unresolved. The CDR3 totals 16 residues. The V gene's germline CDR1 is KGHSH and CDR2 LQKENI. The DNA of the CDR3 is TGTGCCAGCTCACCAGTGACCCAGGCGGCTGGGAACACCATATATTTT. Protein: CASSPVTQAAGNTIYF.

V usage is TRBV14 and J usage is TRBJ1-1; weak D call: TRBD1 (6 bases). With 4 bases removed from V and 3 bases from J, the gap between germline ends came to 9 bases. Germline CDR1 SGHDN, CDR2 FVKESK. This CDR3 is built from 13 residues. The CDR3, as DNA: TGTGCCAGCAGCCTACAGGGCGACACTGAAGCTTTCTTT. Translating gives CASSLQGDTEAFF.

The chain carries TRBV5-1 and TRBJ2-1; 16 nucleotides agree with TRBD2. V lost 4 bases and J lost 4; bases outside the gene matches: 8. Germline lookup yields CDR1 SGHRS and CDR2 YFSETQ. This CDR3 is built from 18 residues. DNA for the CDR3: TGCGCCAGCAGCCAGGGACTAGCGGGGGGGCCCCGGTACAATGAGCAGTTCTTC. This encodes CASSQGLAGGPRYNEQFF.

The chain is built from TRBV28 and TRBJ1-2; 8 bases are shared with TRBD1. The CDR3 spans 14 residues. The ends lost 5 bases at V and 4 bases at J; junction bases unmatched: 6. Germline V gene lookup returns CDR1 MDHEN and CDR2 SYDVKM. CDR3 region: CASSPDRGGYGYTF. CDR3 sequence (DNA): TGTGCCAGCAGTCCCGACAGGGGAGGCTATGGCTACACCTTC.

The CDR3, as DNA: TGTGCCAGCTCAGGAACGCTAACTAGCGTTGGATGGGAGCAGTACTTC. This sequence encodes CASSGTLTSVGWEQYF. The chain is built from TRBV18 and TRBJ2-7, with 7 bases identical to TRBD2. Germline assignment: CDR1 KGHSH and CDR2 LQKENI. V shed 5 bases and J 7 bases; nucleotides not matched to a gene: 17. This CDR3 spans 16 amino acids.

This clone was found once. V usage is TRBV19 and J usage is TRBJ2-6, with D perhaps matching TRBD2 (6 bases). The CDR3 contains 18 residues. V shed 7 bases and J shed 0 bases, with 19 bases lying between them. In germline, CDR1 is LNHDA, CDR2 SQIVND (reference sequence). The CDR3 coding sequence is TGTGCCAGTAAAGGCGTTGGGACTGATGACTCTGGGGCCAACGTCCTGACTTTC. This encodes CASKGVGTDDSGANVLTF.

V and J are TRBV6-1 and TRBJ2-2, with a tentative D call TRBD1 (6 bases). The CDR3 is 16 amino acids. V lost 1 base and J lost 2, with 11 bases in between. Germline V gene lookup returns CDR1 MNHNS and CDR2 SASEGT. Here the CDR3 DNA reads TGTGCCAGCAGTGAAGAAGGACAGCTTAACACCGGGGAGCTGTTTTTT. This encodes CASSEEGQLNTGELFF.

A remark on this clone: In the same sample, other DNA sequences code for this CDR3. The rearrangement uses TRBV12-3 or TRBV12-4 and TRBJ1-2, with D hard to call. This CDR3 region has 12 residues. Trimming left V 1 base short and J 4 bases short, with 4 bases between. The CDR3 here is CASSLGTYGYTF. The CDR3 DNA reads TGTGCCAGCAGTTTAGGGACCTATGGCTACACCTTC.

V is TRBV20-1 and J is TRBJ2-7, with unresolved D. CDR1 is DFQATT and CDR2 is SNEGSKA in the germline V gene (reference sequence). V was pared by 1 base and J by 5 bases, with 6 bases between. The CDR3 contains 11 residues. The CDR3 DNA reads TGCAGTGCTAGAGCCAGAAACGAGCAGTACTTC. Translated, it gives CSARARNEQYF.

The chain recombines TRBV10-2 with TRBJ2-7; TRBD1 matches at 8 bases. This CDR3 spans 13 amino acids. Germline CDR1 reads WSHSY; CDR2 reads SAAADI. Trimming removed 4 bases from V and 5 bases from J; junction bases left unmatched: 4. The CDR3 here is CASSGQGSNEQYF. CDR3 coding DNA: TGCGCCAGCAGTGGACAGGGGAGTAACGAGCAGTACTTC.

V usage is TRBV11-2 and J usage is TRBJ2-7, with a tentative D call TRBD2 (5 bases). This CDR3 contains 18 residues. From germline, CDR1 is SGHAT and CDR2 FQNNGV. V dropped 6 bases and J dropped 2 bases, with 26 bases sitting between them. CDR3 coding DNA: TGTGCCAGCAGTCCTTACCACGAAAGGTGGGAGTGGGCCTACGAGCAGTACTTC. This gives the protein CASSPYHERWEWAYEQYF.

The chain uses TRBV19 and TRBJ1-5, with 8 nucleotides matching TRBD1. Germline V lookup: CDR1 LNHDA, CDR2 SQIVND (reference sequence). V was pared by 8 bases and J by 1 base, with 10 bases of the junction left unmatched. The CDR3 has 16 amino acids. In nucleotides, the CDR3 is TGTGCCAGTGGTAACGACAGGGGCAGGAGCAATCAGCCCCAGCATTTT. This encodes CASGNDRGRSNQPQHF. Full variable domain (outside the CDR3, taken from reference TRBV19 and TRBJ1-5): DGGITQSPKYLFRKEGQNVTLSCEQNLNHDAMYWYRQDPGQGLRLIYYSQIVNDFQKGDIAEGYSVSREKKESFPLTVTSAQKNPTAFYLCASGNDRGRSNQPQHFGDGTRLSIL.

This clone was counted a single time. This chain joins TRBV4-1 and TRBJ1-6; D perhaps matches TRBD1 (5 bases). V was clipped by 1 base and J by 12 bases, with 13 bases between them. The CDR3 covers 14 residues. Germline CDR1 reads MGHRA; CDR2 reads YSYEKL. Here the CDR3 DNA reads TGCGCCAGCAGCCAAGCGACAGTAATTTTACCCCTCCACTTT. Protein product: CASSQATVILPLHF.

This clone showed up just a few times. V gene TRBV12-3 or TRBV12-4 combines with J gene TRBJ1-2, with D unclear. V lost 3 bases, J lost 4 bases, and 9 bases lay in between. This CDR3 region has 13 residues. The CDR3 nucleotides read TGTGCCAGCAGTTTCTCGGGCTCCTATGGCTACACCTTC. Amino acid sequence: CASSFSGSYGYTF.

The chain carries TRBV7-6 and TRBJ2-3; D is unresolved. The germline V and J ends were trimmed by 5 bases and 2 bases, with 14 bases remaining between them. This CDR3 region has 15 residues. Germline assignment: CDR1 SGHVS and CDR2 FNYEAQ. CDR3 sequence: CASSGPVYDTDTQYF. The CDR3 nucleotides are TGTGCCAGCAGCGGACCTGTCTACGACACAGATACGCAGTATTTT. Full variable domain (remainder filled in from reference TRBV7-6 and TRBJ2-3): GAGVSQSPRYKVTKRGQDVALRCDPISGHVSLYWYRQALGQGPEFLTYFNYEAQQDKSGLPNDRFSAERPEGSISTLTIQRTEQRDSAMYRCASSGPVYDTDTQYFGPGTRLTVL.

The V gene is TRBV6-5, the J gene TRBJ1-4; D may be TRBD1 (6 bases). This CDR3 spans 13 amino acids. Trimming pared 6 bases from V and 8 bases from J, leaving 13 bases between. The germline V gene has CDR1 MNHEY and CDR2 SVGAGI. The CDR3 DNA follows: TGTGCCAGCAGGGCGGGGACATCGGAAAAACTGTTTTTT. Protein product: CASRAGTSEKLFF.

The DNA for the CDR3 is TGTGCCAGTAGTCTCGGGACAGGGAATGTTGGCTACACCTTC. Amino acid sequence: CASSLGTGNVGYTF. V and J are TRBV19 and TRBJ1-2; 9 nucleotides agree with TRBD1. CDR3 length: 14 amino acids. J gave up 7 bases and V 5 bases, and 8 bases lay outside the gene matches. Germline V gives CDR1 LNHDA, CDR2 SQIVND (reference sequence). Complete variable domain (other parts from reference TRBV19 and TRBJ1-2): DGGITQSPKYLFRKEGQNVTLSCEQNLNHDAMYWYRQDPGQGLRLIYYSQIVNDFQKGDIAEGYSVSREKKESFPLTVTSAQKNPTAFYLCASSLGTGNVGYTFGSGTRLTVV.

The gene calls are TRBV5-4 and TRBJ2-5, with 14 nucleotides matching TRBD2. The germline gives CDR1 SGHNT, CDR2 YYREEE (reference sequence). Germline trimming cut 4 bases from V and 7 bases from J; bases unmatched to any gene: 15. CDR3 length equals 18 residues. The CDR3: CASSPPEGLAGATGTQYF. The CDR3 DNA follows: TGTGCCAGCAGCCCCCCGGAGGGACTAGCGGGGGCCACAGGGACCCAGTACTTC.

The genes are TRBV10-3 and TRBJ1-3; perhaps TRBD1 as D (5 bases). V gave up 2 bases and J gave up 4 bases, with 9 bases separating them. Germline V gives CDR1 ENHRY, CDR2 SYGVKD. The CDR3 has 14 amino acids. The CDR3 DNA follows: TGTGCCATCAGTGAGCAGGGAAGAGGAAACACCATATATTTT. Translating it yields CAISEQGRGNTIYF.

The chain has TRBV6-5 and TRBJ1-1; D not resolved. Germline CDR1 reads MNHEY; CDR2 reads SVGAGI. The CDR3 loop spans 13 amino acids. V dropped 2 bases and J dropped 6 bases, with 10 bases sitting between them. As DNA, the CDR3 is TGTGCCAGCAGTTACCTGGGTTCGGCTGAAGCTTTCTTT. Residues: CASSYLGSAEAFF.

Turning to this clone: An end of the junction does not agree with germline; a read error may underlie this. This CDR3 is CASSIDSHEQYF. In nucleotides, the CDR3 is TGTGCCAGTAGTATAGACTCCCACGAGCAGTACTTC. This chain joins TRBV19 and TRBJ2-7; D is undetermined. CDR3 length: 12 residues. Germline V lookup: CDR1 LNHDA, CDR2 SQIVND (reference sequence).

The chain couples TRBV15 to TRBJ1-1, with D perhaps TRBD1 (5 bases). V was shortened by 4 bases and J by 8 bases, with 8 bases between the two germline ends. There are 11 residues in the CDR3. Germline CDR1 is LNHNV and CDR2 is YYDKDF (reference sequence). DNA for the CDR3: TGTGCCACCAGCATTGGGGCAGAAGCTTTCTTT. It translates to CATSIGAEAFF.

V gene TRBV29-1 combines with J gene TRBJ1-4, with D perhaps TRBD1 (5 bases). The length of the CDR3 is 16 residues. The germline gives CDR1 SQVTM, CDR2 ANQGSEA. V lost 2 bases to trimming and J lost 0 bases, with 13 bases between them. In DNA form, the CDR3 reads TGCAGCGTTGAAAGTATGACAGATACAACTAATGAAAAACTGTTTTTT. It specifies CSVESMTDTTNEKLFF.

This sequence joins TRBV7-9 and TRBJ2-2, with D unclear. Germline CDR1 and CDR2: SEHNR and FQNEAQ (reference sequence). V lost 1 base, J lost 0 bases, and 6 bases lay in between. The CDR3 consists of 15 residues. CDR3 protein: CASSLGQANTGELFF. CDR3 coding DNA: TGTGCCAGCAGCTTAGGTCAGGCGAACACCGGGGAGCTGTTTTTT.

This rearrangement joins TRBV5-4 to TRBJ2-1, with 8 nucleotides matching TRBD2. Germline CDR1 SGHNT, CDR2 YYREEE (reference sequence). V gave up 2 bases and J gave up 2 bases; unmatched junction bases: 9. There are 17 residues in the CDR3. The DNA of the CDR3 is TGTGCCAGCAGCTTCTTATATAGCGGGACGGCCTACAATGAGCAGTTCTTC. Translating it yields CASSFLYSGTAYNEQFF.

The V and J genes are TRBV28 and TRBJ1-1, with D possibly TRBD1 on 5 matching bases. This CDR3 has 13 residues. In germline, CDR1 is MDHEN, CDR2 SYDVKM. Trimming removed 7 bases at V and 1 base at J, with 10 bases between. CDR3 protein: CASISQGNTEAFF. Written as DNA, the CDR3 is TGTGCCAGCATCTCCCAGGGGAACACTGAAGCTTTCTTT.

V is TRBV5-8 and J is TRBJ1-5; no clear D gene. This CDR3 has 17 residues. Per germline, CDR1 SGHTS and CDR2 YDEGEE. V lost 2 bases to trimming and J lost 0 bases, with 15 bases between them. The CDR3 DNA reads as TGTGCCAGCAGCTTAACACGACAAGCTTATAGCAATCAGCCCCAGCATTTT. This gives the protein CASSLTRQAYSNQPQHF. Full variable domain (rest looked up from reference TRBV5-8 and TRBJ1-5): EAGVTQSPTHLIKTRGQQATLRCSPISGHTSVYWYQQALGLGLQFLLWYDEGEERNRGNFPPRFSGRQFPNYSSELNVNALELEDSALYLCASSLTRQAYSNQPQHFGDGTRLSIL.

This clone was detected once. The chain employs TRBV10-3 and TRBJ1-3; D possibly corresponds to TRBD1 (6 bases). The CDR3 covers 12 residues. The germline gives CDR1 ENHRY, CDR2 SYGVKD. V was shortened by 9 bases and J by 2 bases, with 8 bases between the two germline ends. CDR3 residues: CAIGTTGNTIYF. CDR3 DNA: TGTGCCATAGGGACAACTGGAAACACCATATATTTT.

The gene calls are TRBV5-3 and TRBJ2-7; 9 bases map to TRBD2. TRBV5-3 is filed as an ORF, its function uncertain. V lost 9 bases to trimming and J lost 3 bases; unmatched junction nucleotides: 7. The CDR3 has 13 residues. The CDR3 region is CAITGTSIYEQYF. The CDR3 coding sequence is TGTGCCATTACCGGGACTAGCATCTACGAGCAGTACTTC.

The chain couples TRBV3-1 (or the pseudogene TRBV3-2) to TRBJ1-5; the D is unclear. Germline CDR1 reads LGHDT; CDR2 reads YNNKEL (reference sequence). Trimming pared 4 bases from V and 3 bases from J, leaving 7 bases between. The CDR3 runs to 13 residues. The CDR3 coding sequence is TGTGCCAGCAGCCGGGGAGCCAATCAGCCCCAGCATTTT. It is translated as CASSRGANQPQHF.